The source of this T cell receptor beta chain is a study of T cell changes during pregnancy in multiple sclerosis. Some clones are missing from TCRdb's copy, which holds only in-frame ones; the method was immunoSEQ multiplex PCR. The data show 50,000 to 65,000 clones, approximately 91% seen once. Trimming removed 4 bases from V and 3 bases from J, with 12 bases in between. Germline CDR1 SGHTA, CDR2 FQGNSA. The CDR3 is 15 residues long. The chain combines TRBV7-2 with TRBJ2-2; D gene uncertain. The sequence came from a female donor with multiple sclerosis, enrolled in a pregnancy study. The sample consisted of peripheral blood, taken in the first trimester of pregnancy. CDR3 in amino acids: CASSSDFEDTGELFF. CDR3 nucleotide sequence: TGTGCCAGCAGCTCCGACTTTGAAGACACCGGGGAGCTGTTTTTT.